Listed below are T cell receptor beta chains from one sample, sequenced in a study of identical twins. Each CDR3 protein is one row after TCRdb ran MiXCR on the 5' RACE reads. The data show 210,000 or so distinct CDR3 sequences, 7.5% seen once. These data also featured in a second study, about yellow fever vaccine responses in identical twins.

Specimen: memory (CD45RO+) T cells sorted from blood. The source of these receptors is a woman under 30 in good health. CDR3s include the opening cysteine and the closing phenylalanine or tryptophan. A D gene is named only where the DNA matches it firmly. Only some rows state a clone size, as once, few, many or a class for expanded clones.

D gene: TRBD2
V gene: TRBV28
J gene: TRBJ2-7
clone size: few
CDR3 protein: CASSLTGLAGSYEQYF
CDR3 DNA: TGTGCCAGCAGTTTAACTGGACTAGCGGGGTCTTACGAGCAGTACTTC

D gene: TRBD2
V gene: TRBV12-3/TRBV12-4
J gene: TRBJ2-7
clone size: many
CDR3 protein: CASIPGLATGVVYEQYF
CDR3 DNA: TGTGCCAGCATTCCGGGACTAGCGACGGGAGTGGTCTACGAGCAGTACTTC

D gene: -
V gene: TRBV15
J gene: TRBJ1-4
clone size: many
CDR3 protein: CATSREVVFQGMATNEKLFF
CDR3 DNA: TGTGCCACCAGCAGAGAGGTTGTTTTCCAGGGTATGGCAACTAATGAAAAACTGTTTTTT

D gene: -
V gene: TRBV3-1
J gene: TRBJ2-3
clone size: -
CDR3 protein: CASSDKITDTQYF
CDR3 DNA: TGTGCCAGCAGCGACAAAATTACAGATACGCAGTATTTT

D gene: -
V gene: TRBV5-1
J gene: TRBJ2-1
clone size: medium-sized
CDR3 protein: CASSLAQPGNEQFF
CDR3 DNA: TGCGCCAGCAGCTTGGCGCAGCCTGGCAATGAGCAGTTCTTC

D gene: TRBD2
V gene: TRBV29-1
J gene: TRBJ2-5
clone size: many
CDR3 protein: CSVAGGQETQYF
CDR3 DNA: TGCAGCGTTGCGGGAGGACAAGAGACCCAGTACTTC

D gene: -
V gene: TRBV2
J gene: TRBJ2-1
clone size: -
CDR3 protein: CASRRDGYNEQFF
CDR3 DNA: TGTGCCAGCAGACGGGACGGGTACAATGAGCAGTTCTTC

D gene: -
V gene: TRBV7-2
J gene: TRBJ2-1
clone size: many
CDR3 protein: CASNPNRGGRGNEQFF
CDR3 DNA: TGTGCCAGCAACCCCAACCGAGGGGGGCGAGGCAATGAGCAGTTCTTC

D gene: -
V gene: TRBV10-3
J gene: TRBJ1-6
clone size: -
CDR3 protein: CAISDRGFNSPLHF
CDR3 DNA: TGTGCCATCAGTGACCGAGGGTTTAATTCACCCCTCCACTTT

D gene: -
V gene: TRBV3-1
J gene: TRBJ1-6
clone size: many
CDR3 protein: CASSQLRSPLHF
CDR3 DNA: TGTGCCAGCAGCCAACTACGATCACCCCTCCACTTT

D gene: TRBD2
V gene: TRBV9
J gene: TRBJ2-7
clone size: many
CDR3 protein: CASSVTSAGGPQYEQYF
CDR3 DNA: TGTGCCAGCAGCGTTACCTCAGCGGGAGGGCCCCAATACGAGCAGTACTTC

D gene: TRBD1
V gene: TRBV29-1
J gene: TRBJ1-1
clone size: many
CDR3 protein: CSVTDRGGTEAFF
CDR3 DNA: TGCAGCGTTACCGACAGGGGAGGCACTGAAGCTTTCTTT

D gene: -
V gene: TRBV30
J gene: TRBJ2-1
clone size: few
CDR3 protein: CAWSPMEGYEQFF
CDR3 DNA: TGTGCCTGGAGCCCAATGGAGGGGTATGAGCAGTTCTTC

D gene: -
V gene: TRBV6-6
J gene: TRBJ1-4
clone size: -
CDR3 protein: CASSSVNEKLFF
CDR3 DNA: TGTGCCAGCAGTTCAGTTAATGAAAAACTGTTTTTT

D gene: -
V gene: TRBV5-1
J gene: TRBJ2-2
clone size: few
CDR3 protein: CASSGLSGTGELFF
CDR3 DNA: TGCGCCAGCAGCGGGTTGTCGGGGACCGGGGAGCTGTTTTTT

D gene: TRBD1
V gene: TRBV12-5
J gene: TRBJ2-1
clone size: many
CDR3 protein: CASGRTGGDNEQFF
CDR3 DNA: TGTGCTAGTGGACGGACAGGGGGGGACAATGAGCAGTTCTTC

D gene: -
V gene: TRBV6-2/TRBV6-3
J gene: TRBJ2-1
clone size: -
CDR3 protein: CASSPFAGGHGEQFF
CDR3 DNA: TGTGCCAGCAGTCCTTTTGCAGGAGGGCACGGTGAGCAGTTCTTC

D gene: -
V gene: TRBV21-1
J gene: TRBJ2-7
clone size: -
CDR3 protein: CASSKADRIREQYF
CDR3 DNA: TGTGCCAGCAGCAAAGCGGACAGGATAAGGGAGCAGTACTTC

D gene: -
V gene: TRBV29-1
J gene: TRBJ2-4
clone size: many
CDR3 protein: CSADSGIQYF
CDR3 DNA: TGCAGCGCTGACAGTGGCATTCAGTACTTC

D gene: -
V gene: TRBV7-3
J gene: TRBJ2-3
clone size: -
CDR3 protein: CASSLTVLDTQYF
CDR3 DNA: TGTGCCAGCAGCTTAACGGTTTTAGATACGCAGTATTTT

D gene: -
V gene: TRBV25-1
J gene: TRBJ1-5
clone size: few
CDR3 protein: CASSEKGGDSNQPQHF
CDR3 DNA: TGTGCCAGCAGTGAGAAGGGCGGGGATAGCAATCAGCCCCAGCATTTT

D gene: -
V gene: TRBV27
J gene: TRBJ1-2
clone size: many
CDR3 protein: CASSFSNLYGYTF
CDR3 DNA: TGTGCCAGCAGTTTCTCTAATCTCTATGGCTACACCTTC

D gene: TRBD1
V gene: TRBV7-6
J gene: TRBJ2-2
clone size: few
CDR3 protein: CASSLGDRGMSGELFF
CDR3 DNA: TGTGCCAGCAGCTTAGGGGACAGGGGAATGAGCGGGGAGCTGTTTTTT

D gene: -
V gene: TRBV30
J gene: TRBJ1-4
clone size: -
CDR3 protein: CACRDYLWGEKLFF
CDR3 DNA: TGTGCCTGCAGGGATTACCTTTGGGGTGAAAAACTGTTTTTT

D gene: -
V gene: TRBV10-3
J gene: TRBJ2-1
clone size: few
CDR3 protein: CAISGQSGYNEQFF
CDR3 DNA: TGTGCCATCAGTGGACAGTCCGGCTACAATGAGCAGTTCTTC

D gene: -
V gene: TRBV20-1
J gene: TRBJ2-7
clone size: -
CDR3 protein: CSASLIMKIPEQYF
CDR3 DNA: TGCAGTGCTAGTCTAATTATGAAAATTCCCGAGCAGTACTTC

D gene: -
V gene: TRBV10-1
J gene: TRBJ2-7
clone size: -
CDR3 protein: CASSAAERPRDEQYF
CDR3 DNA: TGCGCCAGCAGTGCGGCGGAGCGGCCAAGGGACGAGCAGTACTTC

D gene: -
V gene: TRBV15
J gene: TRBJ2-3
clone size: few
CDR3 protein: CATSIPNQDTQYF
CDR3 DNA: TGTGCCACCAGCATACCGAATCAGGATACGCAGTATTTT

D gene: -
V gene: TRBV11-2
J gene: TRBJ2-1
clone size: few
CDR3 protein: CASSSYYGNEQFF
CDR3 DNA: TGTGCCAGCAGCTCGTACTACGGCAATGAGCAGTTCTTC

D gene: TRBD2
V gene: TRBV5-1
J gene: TRBJ2-7
clone size: many
CDR3 protein: CASSSGTSGHTGGEQYF
CDR3 DNA: TGCGCCAGCAGCTCCGGGACTAGCGGGCATACAGGCGGCGAGCAGTACTTC

D gene: -
V gene: TRBV5-1
J gene: TRBJ2-3
clone size: many
CDR3 protein: CASSLEGVTQYF
CDR3 DNA: TGCGCCAGCAGCTTGGAGGGGGTTACGCAGTATTTT

D gene: TRBD1
V gene: TRBV27
J gene: TRBJ1-2
clone size: many
CDR3 protein: CASSFRDRDYGYTF
CDR3 DNA: TGTGCCAGCAGTTTTAGGGACAGGGACTATGGCTACACCTTC